The 2 T cell receptor beta chains below were found in one sample sequenced in a study of graft-versus-host responses after intestinal transplantation. Some clones are missing from TCRdb's copy, which holds only in-frame ones; the method was immunoSEQ multiplex PCR. The sample lists 95,000 to 150,000 clones; roughly 91% were seen once. For these TCRs, the target antigens are not known. The input for sequencing was unstimulated CD4+ T cells sorted from spleen or lymph node cells, taken before intestinal transplant. Receptors were obtained from a human donor who received an intestinal transplant.

The chain recombines TRBV5-6 with TRBJ2-1; D is ambiguous. V was shortened by 1 base and J by 8 bases, with 10 bases between the two germline ends. Germline CDR1 and CDR2: SGHDT and YYEEEE. The CDR3 is 13 amino acids. CDR3: CASSLPASDEQFF. CDR3 bases: TGTGCCAGCAGCTTGCCGGCCTCGGATGAGCAGTTCTTC.

The V gene is TRBV28, the J gene TRBJ2-7; D ambiguous. The CDR3 sequence is 12 residues long. The V gene's germline CDR1 is MDHEN and CDR2 SYDVKM. V was pared by 6 bases and J by 4 bases, with 10 bases between. CDR3 sequence (DNA): TGTGCCAGCAGCGTCAAAGGATACGAGCAGTACTTC. Encoded protein: CASSVKGYEQYF.